This TCR beta chain was documented in a study of T cell responses to AZD1222 COVID-19 vaccine. Overall study results and limits: Most donors were white British and more were female, and clonal diversity was possibly underestimated. When two AZD1222 doses had been given, Spike-specific TCR breadth and depth rose.

Looked up from germline, CDR1 is KGHSH and CDR2 is LQKENI. Trimming took off 3 bases at V and 6 bases at J, with 12 bases between the two ends. The CDR3 runs to 14 residues. The method was immunoSEQ multiplex PCR; TCRdb's version includes in-frame clones alone and lacks a portion of them. The sample holds 80,000 to 90,000 clones, around nine tenths seen once. In the case of this clone: Its antigen is not identified.

Specimen: peripheral blood, collected on day 0 of MenACWY control vaccination. The TCR originated in an adult in good health. The chain combines TRBV18 with TRBJ1-5; D possibly corresponds to TRBD1 (6 bases). Here the CDR3 reads CASSPGGRGQPQHF. CDR3 bases: TGTGCCAGCTCACCGGGGGGGCGAGGTCAGCCCCAGCATTTT.